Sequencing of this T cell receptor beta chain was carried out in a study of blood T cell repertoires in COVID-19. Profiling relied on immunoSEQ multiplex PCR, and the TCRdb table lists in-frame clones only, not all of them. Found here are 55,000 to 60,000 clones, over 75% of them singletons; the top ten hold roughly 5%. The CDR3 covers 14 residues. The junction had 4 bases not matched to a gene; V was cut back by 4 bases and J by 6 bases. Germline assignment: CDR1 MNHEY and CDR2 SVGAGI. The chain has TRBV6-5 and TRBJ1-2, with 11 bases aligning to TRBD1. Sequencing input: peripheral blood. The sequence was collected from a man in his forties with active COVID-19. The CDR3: CASSWPGQGDGYTF. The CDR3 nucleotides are TGTGCCAGCAGTTGGCCGGGACAGGGGGATGGCTACACCTTC.